These 10 T cell receptor beta chains were sequenced from one sample in a study of cytotoxic CD8 clonotypes in ibrutinib-treated CLL. The method was immunoSEQ multiplex PCR; TCRdb's version includes in-frame clones alone and lacks a portion of them. The repertoire holds 130,000 or so clones, with 79% as singletons. The specimen comprised PBMCs, sampled after 12 months of ibrutinib treatment. The source of these receptors is a human donor with chronic lymphocytic leukemia.

Written as DNA, the CDR3 is TGTGCCAGCAGTGGTCCTCAACAGGGGATCTCCTACGAGCAGTACTTC. Translated: CASSGPQQGISYEQYF. The chain is built from TRBV25-1 and TRBJ2-7, with 7 bases matching TRBD1. The CDR3 spans 16 residues. The germline CDR1 and CDR2 sequences are MGHDK and SYGVNS. V was pared by 4 bases and J by 0 bases, with 9 bases of the junction left unmatched.

The rearrangement uses TRBV5-6 and TRBJ1-2; 7 bases line up with TRBD1. The germline V gene has CDR1 SGHDT and CDR2 YYEEEE. Trimming took 2 bases from V and 5 from J; bases not matched to a gene: 9. This CDR3 is built from 15 residues. Here the CDR3 reads CASSLNTGAWYGYTF. The CDR3 DNA sequence: TGTGCCAGCAGCTTAAATACAGGGGCATGGTATGGCTACACCTTC.

The chain carries TRBV10-1 and TRBJ2-5, with D tentatively TRBD2 (5 bases). The CDR3 length is 13 residues. Germline-derived CDR1 and CDR2 are WNHNN and SYGVQD (reference sequence). V was cut by 3 bases and J by 5 bases, with 10 bases left in between. As DNA, the CDR3 is TGCGCCAGCAGTGAACGAAGAGGGGAGACCCAGTACTTC. This encodes CASSERRGETQYF.

V and J are TRBV11-2 and TRBJ2-7, with TRBD2 matching 7 bases. The CDR3 covers 12 residues. From germline, CDR1 is SGHAT and CDR2 FQNNGV. Germline trimming cut 8 bases from V and 6 bases from J; bases unmatched to any gene: 7. The CDR3 DNA follows: TGTGCCAGCGCCCGGGGGGAGGGCGAGCAGTACTTC. Amino acids: CASARGEGEQYF.

J is TRBJ2-1 and V is TRBV5-8, with a weak D call TRBD1 (5 bases). V lost 2 bases and J 6 bases, leaving 15 bases between the germline ends. The CDR3 extends over 15 amino acids. CDR1 and CDR2 from the germline V gene are SGHTS and YDEGEE. CDR3 DNA sequence: TGTGCCAGCAGCTTTTGGGGCAGGCCCATCAATGAGCAGTTCTTC. This translates into CASSFWGRPINEQFF. Full variable domain (remainder filled in from reference TRBV5-8 and TRBJ2-1): EAGVTQSPTHLIKTRGQQATLRCSPISGHTSVYWYQQALGLGLQFLLWYDEGEERNRGNFPPRFSGRQFPNYSSELNVNALELEDSALYLCASSFWGRPINEQFFGPGTRLTVL.

The chain links TRBV18 to TRBJ2-2; D is possibly TRBD2 (6 bases). Germline CDR1 and CDR2: KGHSH and LQKENI. With 5 bases removed from V and 7 bases from J, the gap between germline ends came to 14 bases. CDR3 length: 14 amino acids. For the CDR3, the DNA is TGTGCCAGCTCAGACCGGGACTCGGGCGGGGAGCTGTTTTTT. Protein: CASSDRDSGGELFF. Looking up the rest from reference TRBV18 and TRBJ2-2 gives the full variable domain: NAGVMQNPRHLVRRRGQEARLRCSPMKGHSHVYWYRQLPEEGLKFMVYLQKENIIDESGMPKERFSAEFPKEGPSILRIQQVVRGDSAAYFCASSDRDSGGELFFGEGSRLTVL.

The chain carries TRBV19 and TRBJ1-2, with D possibly TRBD1 on 5 matching bases. Trimming removed 5 bases from V and 6 bases from J, with 16 bases in between. The CDR3 has 14 amino acids. Looked up from germline, CDR1 is LNHDA and CDR2 is SQIVND (reference sequence). The CDR3 loop reads CASSEPQGDHGYTF. The CDR3 DNA reads TGTGCCAGTAGTGAGCCCCAGGGTGACCATGGCTACACCTTC.

The V call is TRBV19, the J call TRBJ1-3; 9 nucleotides align to TRBD1. The CDR3 loop spans 15 amino acids. Germline V CDR1 and CDR2: LNHDA, SQIVND (reference sequence). The V and J ends lost 10 bases and 4 bases, in that order; junction bases with no gene match: 11. The DNA for the CDR3 is TGTGCCACCGCGGGGGGACAGGGATCCGGAAACACCATATATTTT. This codes for CATAGGQGSGNTIYF.

The chain has TRBV7-6 and TRBJ2-7, with 10 nucleotides matching TRBD1. The CDR3 is made up of 15 amino acids. J gave up 0 bases and V 7 bases, and 6 bases lay outside the gene matches. Germline CDR1 SGHVS, CDR2 FNYEAQ. In nucleotides, the CDR3 is TGTGCCAGCAAAATAGACAGGGGGCCCTCCTACGAGCAGTACTTC. Translation: CASKIDRGPSYEQYF.

The genes are TRBV4-2 and TRBJ2-7; D uncertain. Trimming took 4 bases from V and 3 from J, leaving 10 bases between them. CDR1 and CDR2 from the germline V gene are LGHNA and YNFKEQ. The CDR3 sequence is 13 residues long. The CDR3 sequence: CASSPYYDYEQYF. The CDR3 DNA is TGTGCCAGCAGCCCTTATTACGACTACGAGCAGTACTTC.